Here is one TCR beta chain with its context. The antigen remains undetermined. TCRdb reanalysed the 5' RACE reads using MiXCR and keeps one entry per CDR3 protein. The sample lists around 50,000 distinct CDR3 sequences, roughly 30% occurring once. Germline V lookup: CDR1 GTSNPN, CDR2 SVGIG (reference sequence). The trim removed 3 bases at V and 7 bases at J, leaving 6 bases unmatched. This CDR3 region has 13 residues. Whole-study results and caveats: Tumor memory CD4+ T cell TCR gene usage was found to cluster with blood and lymph node memory CD4+ cells and with lymph node naive CD4+ cells. The larger-cohort validation was restricted to a single TCR beta V-J rearrangement rather than whole repertoires.

The chain recombines TRBV30 with TRBJ2-5, with 9 bases identical to TRBD2. The TCR sequence derives from a female donor with breast cancer. The sequenced material came from tumor-infiltrating memory CD4+ T cells sorted from the breast tumor. Indicated subset: memory CD4+ T cells, CD4+CD45RO+CD25-. The CDR3 is CAWRGGLAGTQYF. The CDR3 DNA is TGTGCCTGGAGGGGGGGACTAGCAGGGACCCAGTACTTC.